These T cell receptor beta chains were read from a single sample in a study of blood T cell repertoires in COVID-19. Produced via immunoSEQ multiplex PCR; TCRdb's table is partial and in-frame only. The profile shows hundreds of thousands of clones, more than 75% of them singletons. Sequenced input: peripheral blood. Receptors were obtained from a woman in her sixties or seventies with COVID-19, enrolled during active disease. The CDR3 runs from the conserved cysteine through the conserved F or W. D genes are given only for firm matches. A clone size is listed for some rows: how often the clone was seen (once, few, many), or a class if it is expanded.

V	length	size	J	D	CDR3	DNA
TRBV7-3	14	NA	TRBJ1-2	NA	CASSLDRNNYGYTF	TGTGCCAGCAGCTTAGACAGGAATAACTATGGCTACACCTTC
TRBV18	14	few	TRBJ1-5	NA	CASSREGSVQPQHF	TGTGCCAGCTCACGCGAGGGAAGTGTGCAGCCCCAGCATTTT
TRBV5-1	14	once	TRBJ2-7	NA	CASSSGQGGYEQYF	TGCGCCAGCAGCTCCGGACAGGGAGGGTACGAGCAGTACTTC
TRBV3-1/TRBV3-2	14	NA	TRBJ2-7	NA	CASSQQGTSYEQYF	TGTGCCAGCAGCCAACAGGGGACCTCCTACGAGCAGTACTTC
TRBV6-5	12	NA	TRBJ2-7	NA	CASTDRTGEQYF	TGTGCCAGCACCGACAGGACTGGGGAGCAGTACTTC
TRBV29-1	12	NA	TRBJ1-2	TRBD1	CSAADRGRGYTF	TGCAGCGCCGCGGACAGGGGAAGGGGCTACACCTTC
TRBV6-4	15	once	TRBJ2-1	TRBD2	CASSDSGNPGGVQFF	TGTGCCAGCAGTGACTCGGGTAATCCCGGGGGGGTGCAGTTCTTC
TRBV12-3/TRBV12-4	13	NA	TRBJ2-7	NA	CASSLMRVHEQYF	TGTGCCAGCAGTTTAATGCGGGTCCACGAGCAGTACTTC
TRBV5-1	16	NA	TRBJ2-7	TRBD2	CASSSGTSNMIDEQYF	TGCGCCAGCAGCTCCGGGACTAGCAACATGATCGACGAGCAGTACTTC
TRBV7-2	13	few	TRBJ1-1	NA	CASSNSGRLGAFF	TGTGCCAGCAGCAATTCCGGGAGATTAGGAGCTTTCTTT
TRBV30	15	NA	TRBJ1-1	NA	CAWSGEVQGYPEAFF	TGTGCCTGGAGCGGGGAAGTACAGGGATACCCTGAAGCTTTCTTT
TRBV12-3/TRBV12-4	13	once	TRBJ2-2	NA	CASSRRELGELFF	TGTGCCAGCAGTCGCCGCGAATTAGGGGAGCTGTTTTTT
TRBV3-1/TRBV3-2	18	NA	TRBJ1-1	NA	CASSHAIQGRLGNTEAFF	TGTGCCAGCAGCCACGCGATCCAGGGGCGGTTGGGGAACACTGAAGCTTTCTTT
TRBV7-2	18	once	TRBJ1-2	TRBD1	CASSIGRDRGVVGYGYTF	TGTGCCAGCAGCATAGGGCGGGACAGGGGAGTGGTAGGGTATGGCTACACCTTC
TRBV23-1	13	NA	TRBJ1-2	NA	CASSQLGRYGYTF	TGCGCCAGCAGTCAACTTGGGCGTTATGGCTACACCTTC
TRBV19	14	NA	TRBJ2-6	NA	CASRVDSQANVLTF	TGTGCCAGCAGGGTTGACAGCCAGGCCAACGTCCTGACTTTC
TRBV7-8	11	NA	TRBJ2-5	NA	CASSRASGQYF	TGTGCCAGCAGCCGAGCCTCAGGGCAGTACTTC